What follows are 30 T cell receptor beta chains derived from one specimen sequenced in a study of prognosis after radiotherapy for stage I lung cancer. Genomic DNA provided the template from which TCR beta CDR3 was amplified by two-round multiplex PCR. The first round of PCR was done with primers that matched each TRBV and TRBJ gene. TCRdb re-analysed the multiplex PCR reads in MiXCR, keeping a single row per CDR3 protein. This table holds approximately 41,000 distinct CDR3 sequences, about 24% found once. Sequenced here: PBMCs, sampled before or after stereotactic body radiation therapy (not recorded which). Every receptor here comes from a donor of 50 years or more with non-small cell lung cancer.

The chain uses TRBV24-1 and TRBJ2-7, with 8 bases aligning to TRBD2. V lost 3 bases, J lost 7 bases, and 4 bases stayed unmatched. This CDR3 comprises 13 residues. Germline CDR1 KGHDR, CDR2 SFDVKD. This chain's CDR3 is CATSDIAGREQYF. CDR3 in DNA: TGTGCCACCAGTGATATAGCGGGGCGGGAGCAGTACTTC.

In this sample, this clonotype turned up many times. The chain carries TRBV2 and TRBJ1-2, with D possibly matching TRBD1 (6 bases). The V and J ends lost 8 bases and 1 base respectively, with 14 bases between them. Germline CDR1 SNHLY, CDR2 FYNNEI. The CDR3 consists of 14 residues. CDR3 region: CASLGQTFNYGYTF. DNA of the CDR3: TGTGCCAGCCTTGGACAGACCTTTAACTATGGCTACACCTTC.

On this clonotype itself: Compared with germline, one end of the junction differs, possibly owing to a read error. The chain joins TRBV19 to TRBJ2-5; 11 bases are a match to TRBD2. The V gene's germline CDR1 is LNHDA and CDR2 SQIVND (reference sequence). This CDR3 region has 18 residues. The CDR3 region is CASSIELAGATYQETQYF. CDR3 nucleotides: TGTGCCAGTAGTATAGAACTAGCGGGGGCGACGTACCAAGAGACCCAGTATTTC.

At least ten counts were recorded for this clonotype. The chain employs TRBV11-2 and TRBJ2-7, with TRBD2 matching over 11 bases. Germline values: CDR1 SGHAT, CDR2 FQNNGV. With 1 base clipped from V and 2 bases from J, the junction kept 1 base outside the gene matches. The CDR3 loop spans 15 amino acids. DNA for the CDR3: TGTGCCAGCAGCTTAGTACTAGCGGGAGCCTACGAGCAGTACTTC. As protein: CASSLVLAGAYEQYF.

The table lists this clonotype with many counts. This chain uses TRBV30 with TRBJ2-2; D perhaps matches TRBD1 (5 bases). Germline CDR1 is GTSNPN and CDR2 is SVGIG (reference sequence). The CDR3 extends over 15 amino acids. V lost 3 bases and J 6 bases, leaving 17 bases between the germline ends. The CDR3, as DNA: TGTGCCTGGAGCGGTACAGGACGTGAGGCCGGGGAGCTGTTTTTT. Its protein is CAWSGTGREAGELFF.

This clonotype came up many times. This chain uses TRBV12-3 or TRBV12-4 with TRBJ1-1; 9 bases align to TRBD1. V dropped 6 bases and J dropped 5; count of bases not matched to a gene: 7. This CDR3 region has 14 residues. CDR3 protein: CASRPDRGLTEAFF. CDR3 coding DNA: TGTGCCAGCAGGCCAGACAGGGGGTTGACTGAAGCTTTCTTT.

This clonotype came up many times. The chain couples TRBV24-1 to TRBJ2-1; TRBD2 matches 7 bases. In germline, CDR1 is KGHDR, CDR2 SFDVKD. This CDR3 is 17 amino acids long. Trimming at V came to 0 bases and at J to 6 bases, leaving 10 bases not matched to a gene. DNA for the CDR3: TGTGCCACCAGTGATTTGTCTAGCGGAAGAGGGGTCAATGAGCAGTTCTTC. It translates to CATSDLSSGRGVNEQFF.

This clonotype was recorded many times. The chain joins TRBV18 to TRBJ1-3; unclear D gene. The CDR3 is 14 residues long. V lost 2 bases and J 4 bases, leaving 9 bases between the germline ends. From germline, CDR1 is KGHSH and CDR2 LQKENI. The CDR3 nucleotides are TGTGCCAGCTCACCAGGGTGGGGAGGAAACACCATATATTTT. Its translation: CASSPGWGGNTIYF.

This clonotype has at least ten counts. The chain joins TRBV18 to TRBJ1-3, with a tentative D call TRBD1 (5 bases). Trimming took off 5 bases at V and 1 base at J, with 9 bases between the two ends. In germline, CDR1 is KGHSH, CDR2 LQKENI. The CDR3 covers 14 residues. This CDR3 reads CASSTGVSGNTIYF. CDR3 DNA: TGTGCCAGCTCAACAGGCGTATCTGGAAACACCATATATTTT.

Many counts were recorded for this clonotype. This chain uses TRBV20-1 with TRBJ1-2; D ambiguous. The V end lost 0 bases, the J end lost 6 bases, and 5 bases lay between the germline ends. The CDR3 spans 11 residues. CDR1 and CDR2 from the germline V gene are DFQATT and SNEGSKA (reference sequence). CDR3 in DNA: TGCAGTGCTAGAGATGCGCATGGCTACACCTTC. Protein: CSARDAHGYTF.

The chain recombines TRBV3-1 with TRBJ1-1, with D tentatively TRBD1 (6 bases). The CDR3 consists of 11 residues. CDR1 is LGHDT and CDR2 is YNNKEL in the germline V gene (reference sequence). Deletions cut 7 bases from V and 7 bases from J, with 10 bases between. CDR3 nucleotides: TGTGCCAGCACCAACAGGGATGAAGCTTTCTTT. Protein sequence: CASTNRDEAFF.

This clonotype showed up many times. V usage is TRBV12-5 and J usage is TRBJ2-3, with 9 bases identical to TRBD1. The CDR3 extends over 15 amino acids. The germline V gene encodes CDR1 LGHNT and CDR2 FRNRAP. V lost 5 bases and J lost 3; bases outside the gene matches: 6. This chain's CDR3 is CASGLGQGLTDTQYF. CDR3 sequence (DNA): TGTGCTAGTGGTCTGGGACAGGGTTTGACAGATACGCAGTATTTT.

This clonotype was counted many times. This CDR3 reads CASSLAQGSGNQPQHF. CDR3 nucleotides: TGTGCCAGCAGCTTAGCGCAGGGGAGTGGCAATCAGCCCCAGCATTTT. The chain has TRBV7-2 and TRBJ1-5, with a tentative D call TRBD1 (6 bases). This CDR3 has 16 amino acids. Trimming removed 0 bases at V and 2 bases at J, with 11 bases between. Per the germline V gene, CDR1 is SGHTA and CDR2 is FQGNSA.

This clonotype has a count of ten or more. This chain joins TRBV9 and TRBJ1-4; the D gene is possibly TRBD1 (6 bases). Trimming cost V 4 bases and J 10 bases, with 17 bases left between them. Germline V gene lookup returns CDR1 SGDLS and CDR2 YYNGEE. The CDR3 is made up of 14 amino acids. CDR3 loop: CASSPSGASGKLFF. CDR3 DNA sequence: TGTGCCAGCAGCCCCTCGGGGGCATCGGGAAAACTGTTTTTT.

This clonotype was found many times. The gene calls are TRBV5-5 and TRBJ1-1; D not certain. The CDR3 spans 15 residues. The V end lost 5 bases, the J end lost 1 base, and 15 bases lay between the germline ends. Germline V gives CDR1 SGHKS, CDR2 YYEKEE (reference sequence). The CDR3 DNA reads TGTGCCAGCAGGCCCCGGTTCAACACGAACACTGAAGCTTTCTTT. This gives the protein CASRPRFNTNTEAFF.

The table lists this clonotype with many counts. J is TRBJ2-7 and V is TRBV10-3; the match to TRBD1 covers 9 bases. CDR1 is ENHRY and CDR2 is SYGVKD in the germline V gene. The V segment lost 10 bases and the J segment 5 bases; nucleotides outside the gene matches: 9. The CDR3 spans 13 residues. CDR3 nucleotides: TGTGCCACAACAGGGGGCAAAGTTAACGAGCAGTACTTC. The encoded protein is CATTGGKVNEQYF.

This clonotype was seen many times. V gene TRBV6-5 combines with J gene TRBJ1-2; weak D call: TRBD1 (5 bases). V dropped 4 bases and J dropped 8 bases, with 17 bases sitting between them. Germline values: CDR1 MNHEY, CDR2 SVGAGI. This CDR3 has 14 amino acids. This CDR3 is CASSSSPGAGGYTF. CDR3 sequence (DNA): TGTGCCAGCAGTTCCTCGCCGGGCGCAGGGGGCTACACCTTC.

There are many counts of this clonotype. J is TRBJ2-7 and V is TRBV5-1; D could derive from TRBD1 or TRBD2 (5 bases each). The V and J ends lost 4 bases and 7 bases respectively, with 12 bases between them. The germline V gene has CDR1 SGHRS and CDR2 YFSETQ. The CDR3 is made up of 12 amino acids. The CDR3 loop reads CASSTGTGEQYF. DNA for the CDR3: TGCGCCAGCAGCACCGGGACGGGGGAGCAGTACTTC.

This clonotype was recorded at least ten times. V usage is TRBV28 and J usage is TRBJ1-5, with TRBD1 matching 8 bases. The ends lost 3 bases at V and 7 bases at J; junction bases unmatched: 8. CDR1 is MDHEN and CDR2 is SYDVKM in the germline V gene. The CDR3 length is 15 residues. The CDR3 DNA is TGTGCCAGCAGTTTTCAGGGGGCCTCCGAGCAGCCCCAGCATTTT. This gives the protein CASSFQGASEQPQHF.

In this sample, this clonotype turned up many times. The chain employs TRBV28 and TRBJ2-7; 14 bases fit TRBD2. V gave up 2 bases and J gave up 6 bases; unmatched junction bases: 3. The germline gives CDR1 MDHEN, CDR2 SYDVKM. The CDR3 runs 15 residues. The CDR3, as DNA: TGTGCCAGCAGTTTAGGGACTAGCGGGAGCGCCGAGCAGTACTTC. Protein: CASSLGTSGSAEQYF.

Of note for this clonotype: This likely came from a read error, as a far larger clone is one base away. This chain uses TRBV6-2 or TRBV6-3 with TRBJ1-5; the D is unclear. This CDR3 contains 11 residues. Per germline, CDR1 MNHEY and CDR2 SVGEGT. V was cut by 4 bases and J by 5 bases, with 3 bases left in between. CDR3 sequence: CASSWHQPQHF. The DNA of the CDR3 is TGTGCCAGCAGTTGGCATCAGCCCCAGCATTTT.

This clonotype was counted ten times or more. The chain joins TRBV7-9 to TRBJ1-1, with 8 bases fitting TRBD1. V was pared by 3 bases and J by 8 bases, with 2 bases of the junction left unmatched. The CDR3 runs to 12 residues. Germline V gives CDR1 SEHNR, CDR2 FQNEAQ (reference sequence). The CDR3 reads CASSFGQGEAFF. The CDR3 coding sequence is TGTGCCAGCAGCTTTGGACAGGGAGAAGCTTTCTTT.

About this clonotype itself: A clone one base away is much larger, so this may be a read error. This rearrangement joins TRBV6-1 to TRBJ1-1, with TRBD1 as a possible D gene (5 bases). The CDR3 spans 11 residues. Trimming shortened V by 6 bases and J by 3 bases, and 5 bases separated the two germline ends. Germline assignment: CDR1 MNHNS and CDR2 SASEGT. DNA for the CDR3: TGTGCCAGCAGGGGGGACACTGAAGCTTTCTTT. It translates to CASRGDTEAFF.

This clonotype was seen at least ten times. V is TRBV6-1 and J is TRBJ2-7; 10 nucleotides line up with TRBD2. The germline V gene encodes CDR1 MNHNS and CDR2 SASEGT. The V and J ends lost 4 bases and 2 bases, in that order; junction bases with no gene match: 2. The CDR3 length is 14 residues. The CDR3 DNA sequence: TGTGCCAGCAGTGCCACTAGCGGGACCTACGAGCAGTACTTC. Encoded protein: CASSATSGTYEQYF.

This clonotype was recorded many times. The CDR3 nucleotides are TGTGCCAGCAGCTTTCGCCCATTGAACGTTAATGGTGAGCAGTTCTTC. This codes for CASSFRPLNVNGEQFF. The J gene is TRBJ2-1, the V gene TRBV7-9, with no clear D. The ends were cut back, 3 bases at V and 9 bases at J, with 21 bases in the middle. Germline V gene sequence: CDR1 SEHNR, CDR2 FQNEAQ (reference sequence). CDR3 length: 16 residues.

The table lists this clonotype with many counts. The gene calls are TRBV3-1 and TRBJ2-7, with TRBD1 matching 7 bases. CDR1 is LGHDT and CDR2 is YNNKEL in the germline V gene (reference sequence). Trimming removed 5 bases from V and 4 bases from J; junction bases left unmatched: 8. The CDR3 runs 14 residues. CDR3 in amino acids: CASSSFPGQYEQYF. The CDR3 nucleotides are TGTGCCAGCAGCTCGTTCCCGGGACAGTACGAGCAGTACTTC.

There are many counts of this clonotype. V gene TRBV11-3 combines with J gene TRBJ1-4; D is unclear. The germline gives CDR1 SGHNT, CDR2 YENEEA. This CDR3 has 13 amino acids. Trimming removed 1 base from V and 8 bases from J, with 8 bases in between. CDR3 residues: CASSLGPGEKLFF. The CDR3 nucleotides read TGTGCCAGCAGCTTAGGCCCCGGAGAAAAACTGTTTTTT.

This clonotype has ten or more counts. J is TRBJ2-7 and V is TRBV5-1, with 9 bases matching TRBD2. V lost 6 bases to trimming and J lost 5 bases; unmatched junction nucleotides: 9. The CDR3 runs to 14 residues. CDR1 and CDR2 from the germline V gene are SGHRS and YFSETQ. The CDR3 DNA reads TGCGCCAGCAACCAGGGGACTAGCTTCGACGAGCAGTACTTC. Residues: CASNQGTSFDEQYF.

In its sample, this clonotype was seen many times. The DNA for the CDR3 is TGTGCCTGGGGGAACCCAGGGTTGGGGGCTGAAAAACTGTTTTTT. This translates into CAWGNPGLGAEKLFF. The chain links TRBV30 to TRBJ1-4; perhaps TRBD1 as D (6 bases). The CDR3 length is 15 residues. The germline V gene has CDR1 GTSNPN and CDR2 SVGIG (reference sequence). The germline V and J ends were trimmed by 5 bases and 7 bases, with 20 bases remaining between them.

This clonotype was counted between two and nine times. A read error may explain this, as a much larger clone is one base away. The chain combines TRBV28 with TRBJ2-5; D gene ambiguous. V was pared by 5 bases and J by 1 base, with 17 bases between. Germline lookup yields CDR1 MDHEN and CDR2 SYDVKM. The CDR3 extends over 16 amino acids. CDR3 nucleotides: TGTGCCAGCAGTCCCTACCTGGTGGCGAGCCAAGAGACCCAGTACTTC. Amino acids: CASSPYLVASQETQYF. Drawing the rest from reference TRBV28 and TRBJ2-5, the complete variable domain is DVKVTQSSRYLVKRTGEKVFLECVQDMDHENMFWYRQDPGLGLRLIYFSYDVKMKEKGDIPEGYSVSREKKERFSLILESASTNQTSMYLCASSPYLVASQETQYFGPGTRLLVL.